Following are 22 T cell receptor beta chains from one sample sequenced in a study of regulatory T cells in long-lasting Graves disease. The authors built TCR beta libraries using iRepertoire HTBI primers and Arm-PCR of CDR3 regions. TCRdb ran MiXCR on the multiplex PCR reads and lists one entry per CDR3 protein. The repertoire holds approximately 360,000 distinct CDR3 sequences, with roughly 25% as singletons. Time point of the sample: persistent/refractory GD, antithyroid drugs over 5 years with positive TRAb. Making the TCR library involved RNA that had been extracted from PBMCs. The input for sequencing was peripheral blood mononuclear cells (PBMCs), taken when the disease was refractory, from a patient treated with antithyroid drugs. These receptors all come from a woman aged 35 to 49 with Graves disease.

The chain links TRBV2 to TRBJ2-1; D may correspond to TRBD1 or TRBD2 (5 bases each). Germline-derived CDR1 and CDR2 are SNHLY and FYNNEI. The CDR3 loop spans 16 amino acids. Trimming left V 10 bases short and J 8 bases short, with 27 bases between. The chain's CDR3 is CATRWTRDQKKDEQFF. The CDR3 DNA is TGTGCCACCCGCTGGACCCGGGACCAGAAAAAGGATGAGCAGTTCTTC.

Of note for this clonotype: A read error is possible here, since a much larger clone lies one base away. The chain carries TRBV12-3 or TRBV12-4 and TRBJ2-1, with unresolved D. The CDR3 extends over 12 amino acids. The CDR3 is CASGLLANEQFF. CDR3 nucleotide sequence: TGTGCCAGCGGTTTGCTCGCCAATGAGCAGTTCTTC.

The chain carries TRBV28 and TRBJ1-4; 9 nucleotides line up with TRBD1. Germline CDR1 MDHEN, CDR2 SYDVKM. The CDR3 runs to 15 residues. The V segment lost 8 bases and the J segment 5 bases; nucleotides outside the gene matches: 9. The CDR3 here is CASQTGGTGNEKLFF. In DNA, the CDR3 is TGTGCCAGCCAGACGGGAGGGACAGGGAATGAAAAACTGTTTTTT.

This clonotype was counted only a few times. V and J are TRBV7-6 and TRBJ2-5; TRBD1 aligns across 8 bases. Germline V gene sequence: CDR1 SGHVS, CDR2 FNYEAQ. V shed 5 bases, J shed 5 bases, and the junction held 10 bases outside the gene matches. The CDR3 has 15 amino acids. The CDR3 DNA sequence: TGTGCCAGCAGCATGCACGGACAGGGCGGGGAGACCCAGTACTTC. This gives the protein CASSMHGQGGETQYF. The full variable domain, rest sourced from reference TRBV7-6 and TRBJ2-5, is GAGVSQSPRYKVTKRGQDVALRCDPISGHVSLYWYRQALGQGPEFLTYFNYEAQQDKSGLPNDRFSAERPEGSISTLTIQRTEQRDSAMYRCASSMHGQGGETQYFGPGTRLLVL.

The chain recombines TRBV30 with TRBJ1-5; D call uncertain. The V end lost 2 bases, the J end lost 4 bases, and 12 bases lay between the germline ends. Germline CDR1 reads GTSNPN; CDR2 reads SVGIG (reference sequence). The CDR3 sequence is 14 residues long. CDR3 loop: CAWSPGLRNQPQHF. The CDR3 DNA is TGTGCCTGGAGTCCGGGTCTCAGGAATCAGCCCCAGCATTTT.

This clonotype was found many times. The rearrangement joins TRBV7-9 to TRBJ2-7; D remains ambiguous. In germline, CDR1 is SEHNR, CDR2 FQNEAQ (reference sequence). The CDR3 spans 11 residues. The germline V and J ends were trimmed by 4 bases and 7 bases, with 8 bases remaining between them. The CDR3 loop reads CASSSDVEQYF. The CDR3 region has the DNA TGTGCCAGCAGCTCAGATGTGGAGCAGTACTTC.

This clonotype was seen a handful of times. This chain connects TRBV19 to TRBJ2-7; the D gene is possibly TRBD2 (6 bases). The CDR3 is 14 amino acids. V shed 9 bases and J shed 1 base, with 16 bases lying between them. The V gene's germline CDR1 is LNHDA and CDR2 SQIVND (reference sequence). The CDR3: CASGTLGSSYEQYF. CDR3 nucleotide sequence: TGTGCCAGCGGGACCCTCGGGAGTTCCTACGAGCAGTACTTC.

V is TRBV20-1 and J is TRBJ2-7; 8 bases align to TRBD2. The trim removed 2 bases at V and 3 bases at J, leaving 12 bases unmatched. Looked up from germline, CDR1 is DFQATT and CDR2 is SNEGSKA (reference sequence). This CDR3 spans 16 amino acids. The CDR3 coding sequence is TGCAGTGCTAGACCAGTAACTAGCGGCCTCTACTACGAGCAGTACTTC. Protein: CSARPVTSGLYYEQYF.

The chain uses TRBV19 and TRBJ2-5, with D perhaps TRBD1 (5 bases). The V gene's germline CDR1 is LNHDA and CDR2 SQIVND (reference sequence). Trimming stripped 5 bases from V and 2 bases from J, with 15 bases between. This CDR3 region has 15 residues. The CDR3 DNA sequence: TGTGCCAGTAGTTTGTCATGGGGCAAGCAAGAGACCCAGTACTTC. Translating it yields CASSLSWGKQETQYF.

This clonotype was counted many times. This chain joins TRBV2 and TRBJ1-4; TRBD1 is a possible D gene (6 bases). Germline loops: CDR1 SNHLY, CDR2 FYNNEI. V was trimmed by 7 bases and J by 2 bases, leaving 11 bases between them. The CDR3 is 14 amino acids. The CDR3 nucleotides read TGTGCCAGCAACCAGGGGTTGACTAATGAAAAACTGTTTTTT. This sequence encodes CASNQGLTNEKLFF.

This clonotype has at least ten counts. The CDR3 nucleotides are TGCAGCGCCGGGACAGGGATGGGGTCCGGGGAGCTGTTTTTT. As protein: CSAGTGMGSGELFF. V usage is TRBV29-1 and J usage is TRBJ2-2, with TRBD1 matching over 9 bases. This CDR3 is 14 amino acids long. J gave up 6 bases and V 7 bases, and 9 bases lay outside the gene matches. Germline-derived CDR1 and CDR2 are SQVTM and ANQGSEA.

The table lists this clonotype with many counts. The V call is TRBV28, the J call TRBJ2-5, with D possibly matching TRBD2 (7 bases). The CDR3 covers 17 residues. The V end was cut by 6 bases, the J end by 4 bases, with 24 bases between. Germline lookup yields CDR1 MDHEN and CDR2 SYDVKM. The CDR3 here is CASSRHHWGRGRETQYF. The CDR3 nucleotides read TGTGCCAGCAGCCGCCACCACTGGGGGCGGGGGAGAGAGACCCAGTACTTC.

The gene calls are TRBV12-3 or TRBV12-4 and TRBJ2-1; the D gene is possibly TRBD2 (6 bases). The CDR3 has 14 amino acids. V lost 6 bases, J lost 2 bases, and 11 bases lay in between. The CDR3 is CASRTRVTYNEQFF. CDR3 in DNA: TGTGCCAGCAGGACTAGAGTAACCTACAATGAGCAGTTCTTC.

This clonotype was detected ten times or more. V is TRBV7-3 and J is TRBJ2-2; D perhaps matches TRBD2 (5 bases). V was trimmed by 1 base and J by 6 bases, leaving 12 bases between them. The CDR3 is 15 amino acids. The germline V gene encodes CDR1 SGHTA and CDR2 FQGTGA. The CDR3 is CASSLMRASPGELFF. As DNA, the CDR3 is TGTGCCAGCAGCTTAATGAGGGCGTCCCCCGGGGAGCTGTTTTTT.

The chain employs TRBV9 and TRBJ1-1; TRBD1 matches at 9 bases. V lost 5 bases, J lost 8 bases, and 13 bases stayed unmatched. The CDR3 consists of 15 residues. The germline V gene encodes CDR1 SGDLS and CDR2 YYNGEE. CDR3: CASSTWDRAKEEAFF. The CDR3 nucleotides read TGTGCCAGCAGTACGTGGGACAGGGCCAAAGAAGAAGCTTTCTTT.

This chain joins TRBV6-1 and TRBJ2-5; 7 bases agree with TRBD1. CDR1 and CDR2 from the germline V gene are MNHNS and SASEGT. The CDR3 has 13 residues. The V segment lost 6 bases and the J segment 5 bases; nucleotides outside the gene matches: 6. Here the CDR3 DNA reads TGTGCCAGCAGGAGAAAACAGGGGGAGACCCAGTACTTC. Its protein is CASRRKQGETQYF.

The chain employs TRBV3-1 and TRBJ1-1, with D uncertain. The CDR3 spans 15 residues. Looked up from germline, CDR1 is LGHDT and CDR2 is YNNKEL (reference sequence). The germline V and J ends were trimmed by 1 base and 5 bases, with 14 bases remaining between them. Here the CDR3 DNA reads TGTGCCAGCAGCCAAGGGATATGGGAGAGAACTGAAGCTTTCTTT. Amino acids: CASSQGIWERTEAFF.

This clonotype was detected ten times or more. This chain uses TRBV6-2 or TRBV6-3 with TRBJ2-5; D is perhaps TRBD1 or TRBD2 (6 bases each). Germline CDR1 MNHEY, CDR2 SVGEGT. This CDR3 contains 16 residues. Deletions cut 2 bases from V and 5 bases from J, with 18 bases between. CDR3 nucleotide sequence: TGTGCCAGCAGTTACCCTACAGGGTCCGGGGGTGAGACCCAGTACTTC. It codes for CASSYPTGSGGETQYF.

The chain combines TRBV15 with TRBJ2-2; 12 positions match TRBD2. The CDR3 is 15 amino acids. The germline V gene encodes CDR1 LNHNV and CDR2 YYDKDF (reference sequence). J was trimmed by 7 bases and V by 5 bases; bases with no gene match: 5. The CDR3 is CATSGLAGRVGELFF. As DNA, the CDR3 is TGTGCCACCAGCGGACTAGCGGGAAGGGTCGGGGAGCTGTTTTTT.

There are a few counts of this clonotype. This chain links TRBV19 with TRBJ1-1, with D perhaps TRBD1 (6 bases). The CDR3 is 16 residues long. Trimming pared 7 bases from V and 7 bases from J, leaving 25 bases between. Germline CDR1 and CDR2: LNHDA and SQIVND (reference sequence). The CDR3 DNA sequence: TGTGCCAGTAAAGATGGGCCACTAAGGGGGGTCGGTGAAGCTTTCTTT. Residues: CASKDGPLRGVGEAFF.

This clonotype was seen repeatedly, ten times or more. The chain combines TRBV12-3 or TRBV12-4 with TRBJ1-5; tentative D call: TRBD1 (6 bases). With 3 bases removed from V and 6 bases from J, the gap between germline ends came to 12 bases. This CDR3 is 14 amino acids long. The CDR3 sequence: CASSLGDTTQPQHF. The DNA of the CDR3 is TGTGCCAGCAGTTTGGGGGACACCACTCAGCCCCAGCATTTT.

The chain combines TRBV12-3 or TRBV12-4 with TRBJ1-2, with D perhaps TRBD1 (5 bases). V dropped 5 bases and J dropped 4 bases, with 14 bases sitting between them. The CDR3 runs 14 residues. The CDR3 DNA follows: TGTGCCAGCAGTAGAATCGGGACTTCCTATGGCTACACCTTC. This codes for CASSRIGTSYGYTF.